This T cell receptor beta chain was found in a study of cytomegalovirus exposure and HLA in healthy donors. Broader study findings: From TCR beta sequences, most subjects' HLA-A and HLA-B alleles were reportedly predicted accurately. At a 0.05 false discovery rate, a later analysis found around 17,000 TCR beta sequences to be associated with HLA alleles. A previous analysis found most TCR beta V segments productive roughly 87% or roughly 30% of the time. Later on, analysis showed that most CMV-associated TCR beta chains appeared to be HLA-restricted.

For this clone: Its antigen is not identified.

This CDR3 spans 19 amino acids. Germline V gives CDR1 SGHTA, CDR2 FQGNSA. V was pared by 4 bases and J by 0 bases, with 9 bases of the junction left unmatched. The PCR contained 60 Vbeta and 13 Jbeta primers. Repertoires were generated with immunoSEQ multiplex PCR, while TCRdb's copy carries only in-frame clones and drops some. The data show about 160,000 clones, around 72% seen once. This clonotype originated in a man aged 50 to 60 in good health and CMV-seronegative. Sequencing was carried out using PBMCs. The rearrangement uses TRBV7-2 and TRBJ1-6; 10 nucleotides align to TRBD1. The DNA for the CDR3 is TGTGCCAGCAGCTACACCGGGACAGGGGTTAGCTCCTATAATTCACCCCTCCACTTT. Protein sequence: CASSYTGTGVSSYNSPLHF.